These 7 T cell receptor beta chains share one sample of origin, sequenced in a study of cytotoxic CD8 clonotypes in ibrutinib-treated CLL. Produced via immunoSEQ multiplex PCR; TCRdb's table is partial and in-frame only. Among 140,000 or so clones listed, around three quarters were seen once. Source: PBMCs, taken after 12 months of ibrutinib treatment. Receptors originate from a human donor with chronic lymphocytic leukemia.

This clone was detected only a few times. The V call is TRBV6-5, the J call TRBJ1-3, with D unclear. The ends were cut back, 6 bases at V and 4 bases at J, with 10 bases in the middle. From germline, CDR1 is MNHEY and CDR2 SVGAGI. There are 13 residues in the CDR3. The CDR3 protein is CASRILGGNTIYF. The DNA of the CDR3 is TGTGCCAGCAGGATTCTGGGCGGAAACACCATATATTTT.

The chain couples TRBV4-2 to TRBJ1-5, with no clear D. Germline lookup yields CDR1 LGHNA and CDR2 YNFKEQ. This CDR3 spans 17 amino acids. Between the trimmed V and J ends, which lost 0 bases and 6 bases, there was a span of 18 bases. CDR3 loop: CASSQDKGGYNPQPQHF. For the CDR3, the DNA is TGTGCCAGCAGCCAAGATAAGGGAGGGTATAATCCTCAGCCCCAGCATTTT.

This chain links TRBV30 with TRBJ1-1, with unresolved D. The germline V gene has CDR1 GTSNPN and CDR2 SVGIG (reference sequence). V gave up 2 bases and J gave up 0 bases, with 7 bases separating them. This CDR3 has 13 amino acids. CDR3 bases: TGTGCCTGGAGTCCCCATATGAACACTGAAGCTTTCTTT. Its protein is CAWSPHMNTEAFF.

The chain joins TRBV28 to TRBJ2-2; unclear D gene. V lost 3 bases and J lost 8, with 10 bases in between. Looked up from germline, CDR1 is MDHEN and CDR2 is SYDVKM. CDR3 length: 13 amino acids. The CDR3 loop is CASSFITAGELFF. The CDR3 coding sequence is TGTGCCAGCAGTTTTATCACCGCGGGGGAGCTGTTTTTT.

Many counts were recorded for this clone. This CDR3 reads CASSTRLARNEQFF. CDR3 bases: TGTGCCAGCAGCACCAGACTAGCTAGGAATGAGCAGTTCTTC. The rearrangement uses TRBV9 and TRBJ2-1, with 7 bases that match TRBD2. This CDR3 comprises 14 residues. Germline CDR1 and CDR2: SGDLS and YYNGEE. After removal of 4 bases from V and 7 bases from J, the junction contained 8 bases not matched to a gene.

The rearrangement joins TRBV7-8 to TRBJ2-5; tentatively, D is TRBD1 (6 bases). Germline V gene data show CDR1 as SGHVS and CDR2 as FQNEAQ. The V end lost 6 bases, the J end lost 5 bases, and 13 bases lay between the germline ends. The CDR3 contains 13 residues. This chain's CDR3 is CASRSQGRETQYF. CDR3 coding DNA: TGTGCCAGCAGGTCACAGGGCCGGGAGACCCAGTACTTC. The full variable domain, rest sourced from reference TRBV7-8 and TRBJ2-5, is GAGVSQSPRYKVAKRGQDVALRCDPISGHVSLFWYQQALGQGPEFLTYFQNEAQLDKSGLPSDRFFAERPEGSVSTLKIQRTQQEDSAVYLCASRSQGRETQYFGPGTRLLVL.

The genes are TRBV7-9 and TRBJ2-3, with 15 bases identical to TRBD2. Losses at the gene ends were 4 bases for V and 3 bases for J; bases not matched to a gene: 5. Looked up from germline, CDR1 is SEHNR and CDR2 is FQNEAQ (reference sequence). The CDR3 spans 17 residues. CDR3 sequence: CASSSGLAGGPTDTQYF. The CDR3 DNA follows: TGTGCCAGCAGCTCCGGACTAGCGGGAGGGCCGACAGATACGCAGTATTTT.